These 25 T cell receptor beta chains originate from one sample sequenced in a study of T cells after yellow fever vaccination. TCRdb independently ran MiXCR on the 5' RACE reads; one entry per CDR3 protein. The sample consists of hundreds of thousands of distinct CDR3 sequences, about 13% of them appearing once. The source was PBMCs, collected on the day of the yellow fever booster vaccination. The receptors originated from a young man who received the YFV17D yellow fever vaccine.

V gene TRBV7-9 combines with J gene TRBJ2-3; TRBD2 is a possible D gene (5 bases). There are 10 residues in the CDR3. The germline gives CDR1 SEHNR, CDR2 FQNEAQ (reference sequence). CDR3 sequence (DNA): TGTGTGGCGGAGGAGGATACGCAGTATTTT. Its protein is CVAEEDTQYF.

The gene calls are TRBV7-2 and TRBJ2-3; D perhaps matches TRBD2 (6 bases). Trimming removed 6 bases from V and 1 base from J, with 14 bases in between. The germline CDR1 and CDR2 sequences are SGHTA and FQGNSA. The CDR3 length is 15 residues. This chain's CDR3 is CASRGGGGGTDTQYF. CDR3 sequence (DNA): TGTGCCAGCAGGGGAGGCGGTGGGGGCACAGATACGCAGTATTTT.

The chain has TRBV28 and TRBJ2-4; D gene ambiguous. The CDR3 covers 16 residues. The germline V gene has CDR1 MDHEN and CDR2 SYDVKM. V was cut by 4 bases and J by 0 bases, with 13 bases left in between. Here the CDR3 DNA reads TGTGCCAGCAGTTCGGAGACCGCTCTAGCCAAAAACATTCAGTACTTC. Its protein product is CASSSETALAKNIQYF.

Comment on this clonotype: This may be a read error, as it is one base from a much larger clone. The missing conserved phenylalanine or tryptophan at the end of this CDR3 makes a read error likely. The chain employs TRBV5-5 and TRBJ1-1; TRBD1 matches 7 bases. In germline, CDR1 is SGHKS, CDR2 YYEKEE (reference sequence). The length of the CDR3 is 16 residues. V shed 4 bases and J 2 bases; nucleotides not matched to a gene: 11. The CDR3 loop is CASSGKIGQANTEAFS. DNA for the CDR3: TGTGCCAGCAGCGGGAAAATCGGACAGGCAAACACTGAAGCTTTCTCT.

This clonotype came up a few times. V gene TRBV29-1 combines with J gene TRBJ2-1; 8 bases are shared with TRBD2. Germline values: CDR1 SQVTM, CDR2 ANQGSEA. The V segment lost 7 bases and the J segment 7 bases; nucleotides outside the gene matches: 9. CDR3 length equals 13 residues. The CDR3, as DNA: TGCAGCGATTCTAGCGGGCCTGGGAATGAGCAGTTCTTC. It translates to CSDSSGPGNEQFF.

This clonotype occurred a few times. The V call is TRBV20-1, the J call TRBJ1-5, with D perhaps matching TRBD1 (6 bases). Germline CDR1 DFQATT, CDR2 SNEGSKA (reference sequence). The CDR3 runs 13 residues. The germline V and J ends were trimmed by 5 bases and 3 bases, with 11 bases remaining between them. The CDR3 coding sequence is TGCAGTGCTCCGACAGGCCACAATCAGCCCCAGCATTTT. Amino acid sequence: CSAPTGHNQPQHF.

The chain recombines TRBV20-1 with TRBJ2-1; the D call may be TRBD1 or TRBD2 (5 bases each). The CDR3 has 13 residues. Germline V gene data show CDR1 as DFQATT and CDR2 as SNEGSKA (reference sequence). Trimming took off 3 bases at V and 9 bases at J, with 15 bases between the two ends. The CDR3 bases are TGCAGTGCTAGGTTTCGGGGCTTGGGTGAGCAGTTCTTC. This gives the protein CSARFRGLGEQFF.

This rearrangement joins TRBV7-2 to TRBJ2-7; D call uncertain. The CDR3 runs 14 residues. V lost 5 bases and J lost 3, with 14 bases in between. CDR1 is SGHTA, CDR2 FQGNSA, per germline. CDR3 sequence (DNA): TGTGCCAGCAGCCCATCGAAGGGTCGCTACGAGCAGTACTTC. It is translated as CASSPSKGRYEQYF.

The genes are TRBV9 and TRBJ1-4, with a tentative D call TRBD1 (6 bases). There are 15 residues in the CDR3. Per the germline V gene, CDR1 is SGDLS and CDR2 is YYNGEE. Trimming removed 4 bases at V and 7 bases at J, with 17 bases between. The chain's CDR3 is CASSLRGQPAEKLFF. The CDR3 nucleotides are TGTGCCAGCAGCTTGCGAGGACAGCCAGCTGAAAAACTGTTTTTT.

This clonotype was picked up a small number of times. The chain links TRBV7-2 to TRBJ2-3, with TRBD2 matching over 13 bases. The germline CDR1 and CDR2 sequences are SGHTA and FQGNSA. The CDR3 sequence is 16 residues long. V lost 4 bases, J lost 0 bases, and 1 base stayed unmatched. This CDR3 reads CASSWTSGGSTDTQYF. CDR3 nucleotide sequence: TGTGCCAGCAGCTGGACTAGCGGGGGTAGCACAGATACGCAGTATTTT.

By share of the sample, this clonotype is medium-sized. The genes are TRBV5-1 and TRBJ1-4; D is possibly TRBD1 (5 bases). The germline V gene encodes CDR1 SGHRS and CDR2 YFSETQ. The V end was cut by 7 bases, the J end by 8 bases, with 36 bases between. This CDR3 comprises 20 residues. The CDR3 spells CASFPHPDTSSRAFKEKLFF. The CDR3 DNA reads as TGCGCCAGCTTCCCCCACCCGGACACCTCGTCCCGGGCGTTTAAAGAAAAACTGTTTTTT. Variable domain in full (rest from reference TRBV5-1 and TRBJ1-4): KAGVTQTPRYLIKTRGQQVTLSCSPISGHRSVSWYQQTPGQGLQFLFEYFSETQRNKGNFPGRFSGRQFSNSRSEMNVSTLELGDSALYLCASFPHPDTSSRAFKEKLFFGSGTQLSVL.

The sample holds a few counts of this clonotype. The chain links TRBV6-1 to TRBJ2-7, with 7 bases that match TRBD2. The CDR3 is 15 amino acids. V lost 7 bases and J lost 4; bases outside the gene matches: 13. Germline V gene data show CDR1 as MNHNS and CDR2 as SASEGT. The CDR3 region has the DNA TGTGCCAGCACCCTATGGGCGGGAGCAAGTTACGAGCAGTACTTC. Protein: CASTLWAGASYEQYF.

This clonotype was seen only a few times. This rearrangement joins TRBV5-1 to TRBJ2-3; either TRBD1 or TRBD2 may fit D (6 bases each). V lost 7 bases to trimming and J lost 6 bases, with 21 bases between them. The CDR3 extends over 15 amino acids. Germline V lookup: CDR1 SGHRS, CDR2 YFSETQ. CDR3 residues: CASFVGGTVDDTQYF. Here the CDR3 DNA reads TGCGCCAGCTTCGTAGGGGGGACCGTTGACGATACGCAGTATTTT.

This clonotype turned up a few times. The chain employs TRBV27 and TRBJ1-5; D gene uncertain. Germline assignment: CDR1 MNHEY and CDR2 SMNVEV (reference sequence). The CDR3 extends over 14 amino acids. With 2 bases removed from V and 3 bases from J, the gap between germline ends came to 8 bases. CDR3: CASSLHSLNQPQHF. The CDR3 DNA follows: TGTGCCAGCAGTTTACACAGCCTCAATCAGCCCCAGCATTTT.

The J gene is TRBJ1-6, the V gene TRBV5-1; 7 positions agree with TRBD1. V trimming: 5 bases; J trimming: 7 bases; junction bases outside the gene matches: 6. The CDR3 runs 14 residues. Germline assignment: CDR1 SGHRS and CDR2 YFSETQ. CDR3 DNA: TGCGCCAGCAGACCGGACAGGACCAATTCACCCCTCCACTTT. Translated, it gives CASRPDRTNSPLHF.

J is TRBJ2-7 and V is TRBV6-2 or TRBV6-3; 7 nucleotides line up with TRBD2. V dropped 0 bases and J dropped 4; count of bases not matched to a gene: 9. CDR1 MNHEY and CDR2 SVGEGT come from the germline V gene. The CDR3 runs to 16 residues. DNA of the CDR3: TGTGCCAGCAGTTACTCAGCTAGCGGAGCTCGATACGAGCAGTACTTC. Its translation is CASSYSASGARYEQYF.

This clonotype appeared a few times. The CDR3 is CASSPTGRRNIQYF. The CDR3 DNA follows: TGTGCCAGCAGCCCAACAGGGCGAAGAAACATTCAGTACTTC. The chain links TRBV7-8 to TRBJ2-4; a weak D match, TRBD1 (6 bases). The V gene lost 5 bases and the J gene lost 6 bases, with 14 bases spanning the gap. The CDR3 totals 14 residues. Germline V gene data show CDR1 as SGHVS and CDR2 as FQNEAQ. Supplemented by reference TRBV7-8 and TRBJ2-4, the full variable domain reads GAGVSQSPRYKVAKRGQDVALRCDPISGHVSLFWYQQALGQGPEFLTYFQNEAQLDKSGLPSDRFFAERPEGSVSTLKIQRTQQEDSAVYLCASSPTGRRNIQYFGAGTRLSVL.

The chain carries TRBV20-1 and TRBJ2-1, with D perhaps TRBD1 (6 bases). This CDR3 contains 13 residues. Germline-derived CDR1 and CDR2 are DFQATT and SNEGSKA (reference sequence). Trimming shortened V by 4 bases and J by 7 bases, and 14 bases separated the two germline ends. CDR3 DNA sequence: TGCAGTGCTACTAAGGGGGATTGGAATGAGCAGTTCTTC. Encoded protein: CSATKGDWNEQFF.

This clonotype was seen repeatedly, ten times or more. This chain uses TRBV12-3 or TRBV12-4 with TRBJ2-1; 8 bases fit TRBD2. The ends lost 5 bases at V and 4 bases at J; junction bases unmatched: 4. The CDR3 has 14 residues. This CDR3 reads CASSQTGGYNEQFF. In nucleotides, the CDR3 is TGTGCCAGCAGTCAGACGGGAGGGTACAATGAGCAGTTCTTC.

This clonotype was counted between two and nine times. This sequence joins TRBV11-1 and TRBJ2-1, with 8 bases aligning to TRBD1. CDR3 size: 13 residues. The germline gives CDR1 SGHAT, CDR2 FQDESV (reference sequence). Trimming cost V 6 bases and J 6 bases; bases outside gene matches: 4. The CDR3 DNA is TGTGCCAGCAGTCAGGGGGCAGCCAATGAGCAGTTCTTC. Protein sequence: CASSQGAANEQFF.

The CDR3 sequence: CASRGTGIWSELFF. CDR3 nucleotide sequence: TGTGCCAGCAGGGGTACAGGGATCTGGTCAGAGCTGTTTTTT. The rearrangement uses TRBV27 and TRBJ2-2; a possible D gene is TRBD1 (6 bases). Germline V gene lookup returns CDR1 MNHEY and CDR2 SMNVEV (reference sequence). V was shortened by 6 bases and J by 11 bases, with 19 bases between the two germline ends. The CDR3 runs to 14 residues.

The CDR3 sequence: CSVEGELYGYTF. DNA for the CDR3: TGCAGCGTTGAAGGTGAACTATATGGCTACACCTTC. V is TRBV29-1 and J is TRBJ1-2; D uncertain. The CDR3 length is 12 residues. Trimming took off 1 base at V and 5 bases at J, with 8 bases between the two ends. CDR1 and CDR2 (germline): SQVTM, ANQGSEA. Supplemented by reference TRBV29-1 and TRBJ1-2, the full variable domain reads SAVISQKPSRDICQRGTSLTIQCQVDSQVTMMFWYRQQPGQSLTLIATANQGSEATYESGFVIDKFPISRPNLTFSTLTVSNMSPEDSSIYLCSVEGELYGYTFGSGTRLTVV.

The chain has TRBV20-1 and TRBJ1-3; possible D gene TRBD1, 5 bases. Per germline, CDR1 DFQATT and CDR2 SNEGSKA (reference sequence). The CDR3 covers 19 residues. V was clipped by 0 bases and J by 4 bases, with 25 bases between them. The CDR3 nucleotides are TGCAGTGCTAGAGATCTCTTCGGCGCTGTGGGGGGGAGCGGAAACACCATATATTTT. Protein product: CSARDLFGAVGGSGNTIYF.

This chain connects TRBV12-3 or TRBV12-4 to TRBJ1-2; TRBD1 might be the D (5 bases). This CDR3 spans 12 amino acids. The V gene lost 3 bases and the J gene lost 8 bases, with 10 bases spanning the gap. CDR3 nucleotide sequence: TGTGCCAGCAGTTTCAGGGCGAGCGGCTACACCTTC. It codes for CASSFRASGYTF.

The chain has TRBV20-1 and TRBJ2-1; 12 nucleotides match TRBD2. Germline V lookup: CDR1 DFQATT, CDR2 SNEGSKA (reference sequence). V trimming: 4 bases; J trimming: 5 bases; junction bases outside the gene matches: 12. The CDR3 length is 17 residues. CDR3 bases: TGCAGTGCTAACGTAAGAGGTGGACTAGCGGGACACAATGAGCAGTTCTTC. Its translation: CSANVRGGLAGHNEQFF.